This T cell receptor (beta chain) was found in a study of blood T cell repertoires in COVID-19. Study background: COVID-19 samples, acute and convalescent, were from the United States, Italy and Spain. T cells, B-cell-depleted T cells, or PBMCs supplied cDNA or gDNA.

In the source study's methods: Estimates of nucleated cell counts were drawn from the amplification of reference gene primers. Profiled with immunoSEQ multiplex PCR; TCRdb holds only in-frame clones, not every one. V, J and clone size reflect that table, while D and trimming were determined from the DNA. The data hold about 210,000 clones, with about nine tenths observed a single time. This CDR3 comprises 11 residues. Germline V CDR1 and CDR2: DFQATT, SNEGSKA (reference sequence). V was pared by 1 base and J by 7 bases, with 4 bases between. Sequenced: peripheral blood. The genes are TRBV20-1 and TRBJ2-2; D call uncertain. The source is a man aged 35 to 55 with acute or convalescent COVID-19. CDR3 sequence reads: CSARVNGELFF. CDR3 in DNA: TGCAGTGCTAGAGTCAACGGGGAGCTGTTTTTT.